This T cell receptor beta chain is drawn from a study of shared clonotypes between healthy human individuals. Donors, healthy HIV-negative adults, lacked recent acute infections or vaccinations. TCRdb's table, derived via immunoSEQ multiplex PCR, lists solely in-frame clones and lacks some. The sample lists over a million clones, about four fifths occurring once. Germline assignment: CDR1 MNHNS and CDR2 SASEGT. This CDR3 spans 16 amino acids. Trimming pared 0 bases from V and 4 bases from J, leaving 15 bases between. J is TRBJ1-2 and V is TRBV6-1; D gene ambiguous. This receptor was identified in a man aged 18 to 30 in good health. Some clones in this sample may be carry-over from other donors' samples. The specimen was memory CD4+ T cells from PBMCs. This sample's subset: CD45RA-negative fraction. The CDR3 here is CASSEALGEVGYGYTF. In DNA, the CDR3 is TGTGCCAGCAGTGAAGCGCTGGGCGAAGTTGGCTATGGCTACACCTTC.